These T cell receptor beta chains were read from a single sample in a study of shared clonotypes between healthy human individuals. Clones were read by immunoSEQ multiplex PCR, and TCRdb kept only the in-frame ones, dropping some. The sample includes 2 million or so clones, just under 95% of them seen just once. Sample: naive CD8+ T cells sorted from blood. The receptors originated from a man aged 18-30 years in good health. Each CDR3 is given with its conserved first and last residue. A D gene is named only where the DNA matches it firmly. Clone size is given for some rows only: seen once, a few or many times, or a class if the clone is expanded.

J gene | V gene | clone size | D gene | CDR3 protein | CDR3 DNA
TRBJ2-7 | TRBV5-6 | . | . | CASSFSGGIRTRSYEQYF | TGTGCCAGCAGCTTCAGTGGGGGCATCCGCACCCGCTCCTACGAGCAGTACTTC
TRBJ1-3 | TRBV27 | . | . | CASSSLSGNTIYF | TGTGCCAGCAGTTCCCTCTCGGGAAACACCATATATTTT
TRBJ1-4 | TRBV7-2 | . | . | CASSSTNEKLFF | TGTGCCAGCAGCTCGACTAATGAAAAACTGTTTTTT
TRBJ2-7 | TRBV2 | once | . | CASSVNPSGSYEQYF | TGTGCCAGCAGTGTAAATCCCTCCGGGAGCTACGAGCAGTACTTC
TRBJ1-1 | TRBV5-6 | . | . | CASRRQMNTEAFF | TGTGCCAGCAGACGCCAAATGAACACTGAAGCTTTCTTT
TRBJ2-7 | TRBV28 | . | . | CASSGGLGAYYEQYF | TGTGCCAGCAGTGGAGGTTTGGGCGCTTACTACGAGCAGTACTTC
TRBJ2-1 | TRBV27 | . | . | CASGAGPAAYNEQFF | TGTGCCAGCGGGGCGGGACCGGCCGCGTACAATGAGCAGTTCTTC
TRBJ2-5 | TRBV18 | . | TRBD2 | CASSPAAGGLETQYF | TGTGCCAGCTCACCTGCGGCGGGGGGGCTGGAGACCCAGTACTTC
TRBJ1-5 | TRBV5-1 | . | . | CASSLSVGSPRISNQPQHF | TGCGCCAGCAGCTTGTCAGTAGGGTCGCCACGTATTAGCAATCAGCCCCAGCATTTT
TRBJ2-3 | TRBV11-2 | . | . | CASSLDQGLLSEGTDTQYF | TGTGCCAGCAGCTTAGATCAAGGCCTTTTATCGGAGGGAACAGATACGCAGTATTTT
TRBJ2-6 | TRBV27 | . | . | CASRYQGGSGANVLTF | TGTGCCAGCAGGTATCAGGGTGGGTCTGGGGCCAACGTCCTGACTTTC
TRBJ2-1 | TRBV7-9 | . | . | CASSFPAGRYNEQFF | TGTGCCAGCAGCTTTCCAGCGGGTAGATACAATGAGCAGTTCTTC
TRBJ2-3 | TRBV6-5 | . | . | CASSYRPQDTQYF | TGTGCCAGCAGTTATCGGCCCCAGGATACGCAGTATTTT
TRBJ2-5 | TRBV6-4 | . | . | CASRGQGCGETQYF | TGTGCCAGCAGGGGACAAGGGTGTGGAGAGACCCAGTACTTC
TRBJ1-2 | TRBV6-5 | once | TRBD1 | CASSYGQAYGYTF | TGTGCCAGCAGTTACGGACAGGCCTATGGCTACACCTTC
TRBJ2-3 | TRBV4-1 | . | . | CASSHGPFVDTQYF | TGCGCCAGCAGCCACGGCCCATTTGTGGATACGCAGTATTTT
TRBJ2-7 | TRBV2 | . | . | CASSGGSNEQYF | TGTGCCAGCAGTGGGGGTTCCAACGAGCAGTACTTC
TRBJ2-7 | TRBV14 | . | TRBD2 | CASSPGLASYEQYF | TGTGCCAGCAGCCCTGGACTAGCCTCCTACGAGCAGTACTTC
TRBJ2-7 | TRBV30 | . | . | CAWMDGTTYEQYF | TGTGCCTGGATGGACGGAACAACCTACGAGCAGTACTTC
TRBJ2-5 | TRBV19 | . | . | CASSIAGQALQETQYF | TGTGCCAGTAGTATAGCAGGGCAGGCCCTCCAAGAGACCCAGTACTTC
TRBJ2-7 | TRBV10-3 | . | TRBD1 | CAISPAGTGSPEQYF | TGTGCCATCAGTCCTGCTGGGACAGGGTCACCCGAGCAGTACTTC
TRBJ2-2 | TRBV7-9 | once | TRBD1 | CASSSTGDWTGELFF | TGTGCCAGCAGCTCAACAGGGGATTGGACCGGGGAGCTGTTTTTT
TRBJ2-1 | TRBV6-5 | once | . | CASSSQGLIWNEQFF | TGTGCCAGCAGTTCACAGGGACTTATTTGGAATGAGCAGTTCTTC
TRBJ2-1 | TRBV2 | . | . | CASRGGYNEQFF | TGTGCCAGCAGGGGGGGATACAATGAGCAGTTCTTC
TRBJ2-7 | TRBV10-3 | . | . | CALGGEPAYEQYF | TGTGCCTTGGGGGGAGAACCGGCCTACGAGCAGTACTTC
TRBJ2-7 | TRBV4-3 | . | . | CASSQDLGQYEQYF | TGCGCCAGCAGCCAAGACCTCGGACAGTATGAGCAGTACTTC
TRBJ1-2 | TRBV4-3 | . | . | CASSPRRGVGYGYTF | TGCGCCAGCAGCCCCCGGAGGGGGGTGGGCTATGGCTACACCTTC
TRBJ2-7 | TRBV7-6 | . | TRBD1 | CASSSPGQGGEQYF | TGTGCCAGCAGCTCCCCGGGACAGGGCGGCGAGCAGTACTTC